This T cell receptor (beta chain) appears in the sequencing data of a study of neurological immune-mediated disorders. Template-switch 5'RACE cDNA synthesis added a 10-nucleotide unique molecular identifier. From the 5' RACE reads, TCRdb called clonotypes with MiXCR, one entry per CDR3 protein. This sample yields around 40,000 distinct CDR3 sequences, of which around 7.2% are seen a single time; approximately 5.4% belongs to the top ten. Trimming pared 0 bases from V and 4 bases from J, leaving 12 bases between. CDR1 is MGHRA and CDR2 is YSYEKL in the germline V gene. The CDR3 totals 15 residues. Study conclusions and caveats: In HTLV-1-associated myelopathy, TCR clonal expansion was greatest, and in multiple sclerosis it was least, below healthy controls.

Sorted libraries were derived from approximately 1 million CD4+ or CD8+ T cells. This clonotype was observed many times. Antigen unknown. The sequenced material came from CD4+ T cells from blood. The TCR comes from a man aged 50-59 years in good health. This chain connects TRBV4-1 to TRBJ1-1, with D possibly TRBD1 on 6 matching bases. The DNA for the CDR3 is TGCGCCAGCAGCCAAGATTGGAGGGGGACCACTGAAGCTTTCTTT. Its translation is CASSQDWRGTTEAFF.